The entry below gives a single T cell receptor beta chain sequence along with its context. The CDR3 is made up of 14 amino acids. Looked up from germline, CDR1 is SGDLS and CDR2 is YYNGEE. After removal of 3 bases from V and 5 bases from J, the junction contained 3 bases not matched to a gene. A Seattle source enrolled patients during active infection and followed them longitudinally. Source study methods: Amplification of reference gene primers was used by the study to estimate nucleated cell counts. Here immunoSEQ multiplex PCR was the method, and the copy in TCRdb shows in-frame clones only, minus some. V and J calls and clone size follow that table, whereas D and trimming were derived from the DNA. Of under 200,000 clones listed, about four fifths are singletons. The record originates from a study of blood T cell repertoires in COVID-19. Overall study context: Acute and convalescent COVID-19 samples came from the United States, Italy and Spain. Sample material is recorded as cDNA or gDNA derived from T cells, B-cell-depleted T cells, or PBMCs.

Input material: peripheral blood. V gene TRBV9 combines with J gene TRBJ2-1; 9 positions agree with TRBD1. The clonotype originates from an older woman with COVID-19, enrolled during active disease. CDR3: CASSARDRDNEQFF. CDR3 in DNA: TGTGCCAGCAGCGCCCGGGACAGGGACAATGAGCAGTTCTTC.